Below, 23 T cell receptor beta chains from the same sample are listed, as sequenced in a study of identical twins. TCRdb fed the 5' RACE reads into MiXCR, producing one record per CDR3 protein. The table has about 450,000 distinct CDR3 sequences, less than 20% seen once. The sequenced material came from naive T cells sorted from blood. The receptors stem from a man in his fifties in good health.

This clonotype has a single count. J is TRBJ2-5 and V is TRBV7-9; 7 nucleotides match TRBD1. J lost 4 bases, V lost 2 bases, and 7 bases had no gene match. Germline values: CDR1 SEHNR, CDR2 FQNEAQ (reference sequence). CDR3 length: 15 residues. The CDR3 sequence: CASSLSTGAGETQYF. The DNA for the CDR3 is TGTGCCAGCAGCTTAAGTACAGGGGCTGGAGAGACCCAGTACTTC. The full variable domain, completed using reference TRBV7-9 and TRBJ2-5, is DTGVSQNPRHKITKRGQNVTFRCDPISEHNRLYWYRQTLGQGPEFLTYFQNEAQLEKSRLLSDRFSAERPKGSFSTLEIQRTEQGDSAMYLCASSLSTGAGETQYFGPGTRLLVL.

The sample holds a few counts of this clonotype. This sequence joins TRBV28 and TRBJ1-2; 7 bases map to TRBD1. This CDR3 comprises 15 residues. Germline trimming cut 5 bases from V and 7 bases from J; bases unmatched to any gene: 13. Germline V gene lookup returns CDR1 MDHEN and CDR2 SYDVKM. CDR3 in DNA: TGTGCCAGCAGTCCTCTCGACAGGGTTAAGGGTGGCTACACCTTC. It translates to CASSPLDRVKGGYTF.

V usage is TRBV7-7 and J usage is TRBJ2-1; tentative D call: TRBD2 (5 bases). The germline CDR1 and CDR2 sequences are SSHAT and FNYEAQ (reference sequence). The CDR3 extends over 15 amino acids. Trimming cost V 1 base and J 3 bases, with 10 bases left between them. CDR3 loop: CASSLELDGYNEQFF. Written as DNA, the CDR3 is TGTGCCAGCAGCTTAGAACTAGATGGCTACAATGAGCAGTTCTTC.

This rearrangement joins TRBV5-5 to TRBJ2-7, with D maybe TRBD1 (6 bases). Per germline, CDR1 SGHKS and CDR2 YYEKEE (reference sequence). Trimming removed 0 bases from V and 4 bases from J, with 14 bases in between. The CDR3 loop spans 15 amino acids. For the CDR3, the DNA is TGTGCCAGCAGCTTGGCAGGGGCCCAAGCGTACGAGCAGTACTTC. Its translation is CASSLAGAQAYEQYF.

This clonotype was picked up a small number of times. J is TRBJ2-7 and V is TRBV5-6; 7 bases align to TRBD1. The CDR3 runs to 17 residues. With V trimmed by 5 bases and J by 2 bases, 16 bases remained unmatched. Germline CDR1 SGHDT, CDR2 YYEEEE. DNA of the CDR3: TGTGCCAGCAGTCAATTCGGATATGGACAGGAGACCTACGAGCAGTACTTC. Protein: CASSQFGYGQETYEQYF.

This sequence joins TRBV5-1 and TRBJ2-5; a possible D gene is TRBD1 (6 bases). The germline CDR1 and CDR2 sequences are SGHRS and YFSETQ. The CDR3 contains 15 residues. V was shortened by 1 base and J by 2 bases, with 12 bases between the two germline ends. As DNA, the CDR3 is TGCGCCAGCAGCTTGAGGCAGGGGCGGCAAGAGACCCAGTACTTC. Protein sequence: CASSLRQGRQETQYF.

The chain couples TRBV6-2 or TRBV6-3 to TRBJ2-3; 9 bases align to TRBD2. The length of the CDR3 is 19 residues. Trimming at V came to 0 bases and at J to 0 bases, leaving 10 bases not matched to a gene. CDR1 and CDR2 from the germline V gene are MNHEY and SVGEGT. DNA for the CDR3: TGTGCCAGCAGTTACTCCCCTCAGGATAGCGGGGGAAGCACAGATACGCAGTATTTT. Translated: CASSYSPQDSGGSTDTQYF.

This clonotype came up many times. This sequence joins TRBV5-5 and TRBJ2-5; TRBD1 might be the D (6 bases). Germline V gene lookup returns CDR1 SGHKS and CDR2 YYEKEE (reference sequence). The CDR3 runs to 16 residues. Trimming stripped 2 bases from V and 4 bases from J, with 18 bases between. CDR3 in amino acids: CASSLKWRQVGETQYF. Written as DNA, the CDR3 is TGTGCCAGCAGCTTAAAGTGGCGACAGGTCGGAGAGACCCAGTACTTC.

This clonotype was found many times. This rearrangement joins TRBV20-1 to TRBJ2-7; 9 bases line up with TRBD2. This CDR3 has 14 amino acids. With V trimmed by 1 base and J by 2 bases, 3 bases remained unmatched. CDR1 and CDR2 from the germline V gene are DFQATT and SNEGSKA (reference sequence). The CDR3 sequence is CSARVVAGAYEQYF. DNA for the CDR3: TGCAGTGCTAGAGTGGTAGCGGGAGCCTACGAGCAGTACTTC.

This clonotype was observed at least ten times. The V gene is TRBV20-1, the J gene TRBJ2-5; 11 nucleotides match TRBD2. The CDR3 totals 16 residues. CDR1 and CDR2 (germline): DFQATT, SNEGSKA (reference sequence). Trimming removed 6 bases from V and 1 base from J; junction bases left unmatched: 10. DNA for the CDR3: TGCAGTGCAAGCGCACTAGCGGGAGTAGGCCAAGAGACCCAGTACTTC. The encoded protein is CSASALAGVGQETQYF.

This clonotype occurred a few times. The chain recombines TRBV19 with TRBJ2-5, with TRBD1 as a possible D gene (5 bases). CDR1 is LNHDA and CDR2 is SQIVND in the germline V gene (reference sequence). There are 13 residues in the CDR3. V lost 4 bases to trimming and J lost 5 bases, with 11 bases between them. For the CDR3, the DNA is TGTGCCAGTAGTACTGTGGGGCTGGAGACCCAGTACTTC. Its translation: CASSTVGLETQYF.

This clonotype was counted between two and nine times. The CDR3 DNA reads TGCGCCAGCAGCTTGAGGAGTGAGCAGTTCTTC. It codes for CASSLRSEQFF. The chain couples TRBV5-1 to TRBJ2-1, with no clear D. CDR3 length: 11 residues. V lost 1 base to trimming and J lost 9 bases, with 5 bases between them. Germline V gene sequence: CDR1 SGHRS, CDR2 YFSETQ.

The chain couples TRBV20-1 to TRBJ2-2, with 9 bases aligning to TRBD1. Germline V gene lookup returns CDR1 DFQATT and CDR2 SNEGSKA (reference sequence). This CDR3 has 13 residues. Here the CDR3 reads CRADRGNTGELFF. The CDR3 DNA sequence: TGCAGAGCGGACAGGGGGAACACCGGGGAGCTGTTTTTT.

The chain carries TRBV12-3 or TRBV12-4 and TRBJ1-5; 8 positions match TRBD1. The CDR3 covers 14 residues. V gave up 5 bases and J gave up 5 bases; unmatched junction bases: 5. CDR3 in DNA: TGTGCCAGCAGTGTCGGACAGGGCCATCAGCCCCAGCATTTT. It specifies CASSVGQGHQPQHF.

This chain uses TRBV11-1 with TRBJ1-6; D gene ambiguous. The CDR3 is 12 amino acids. The germline CDR1 and CDR2 sequences are SGHAT and FQDESV (reference sequence). V was clipped by 5 bases and J by 7 bases, with 6 bases between them. The CDR3 DNA reads as TGTGCCAGCAGCCGTCGGAATTCACCCCTCCACTTT. It codes for CASSRRNSPLHF. Filled out from reference TRBV11-1 and TRBJ1-6, the complete variable domain reads EAEVAQSPRYKITEKSQAVAFWCDPISGHATLYWYRQILGQGPELLVQFQDESVVDDSQLPKDRFSAERLKGVDSTLKIQPAELGDSAMYLCASSRRNSPLHFGNGTRLTVT.

The rearrangement links TRBV4-3 to TRBJ1-1, with D possibly matching TRBD1 (6 bases). The CDR3 has 17 residues. Germline lookup yields CDR1 LGHNA and CDR2 YSLEER. V shed 2 bases and J shed 3 bases, with 19 bases lying between them. The CDR3 nucleotides read TGCGCCAGCAGCCAATCCCGGCACAGGGAAATTGACACTGAAGCTTTCTTT. It specifies CASSQSRHREIDTEAFF.

Note on this clonotype: This may be a read error, as it is one base from a much larger clone. CDR3 DNA sequence: TGCGCCCGCAGCTATGGAACTACAACTAATGAAAAACTGTTTTTT. Its protein product is CARSYGTTTNEKLFF. The chain has TRBV5-1 and TRBJ1-4; D unresolved. Germline V gives CDR1 SGHRS, CDR2 YFSETQ. This CDR3 has 15 amino acids.

V and J are TRBV10-2 and TRBJ2-1; D is ambiguous. V lost 2 bases to trimming and J lost 10 bases, with 9 bases between them. CDR3 length: 12 residues. Looked up from germline, CDR1 is WSHSY and CDR2 is SAAADI. CDR3 region: CASSERVKEQFF. The CDR3 DNA follows: TGCGCCAGCAGTGAGCGGGTTAAGGAGCAGTTCTTC.

This clonotype was observed many times. V is TRBV9 and J is TRBJ2-4, with D hard to call. Germline V gene data show CDR1 as SGDLS and CDR2 as YYNGEE. V lost 0 bases and J 4 bases, leaving 8 bases between the germline ends. The CDR3 consists of 14 residues. This CDR3 is CASSVATEKNIQYF. CDR3 nucleotides: TGTGCCAGCAGCGTAGCCACGGAGAAAAACATTCAGTACTTC.

This clonotype turned up a few times. This sequence joins TRBV6-1 and TRBJ1-3, with D hard to call. The V gene lost 7 bases and the J gene lost 4 bases, with 14 bases spanning the gap. The CDR3 sequence is 14 residues long. Germline lookup yields CDR1 MNHNS and CDR2 SASEGT. The CDR3 is CASTQTRDGNTIYF. CDR3 in DNA: TGTGCCAGCACCCAAACCAGAGACGGAAACACCATATATTTT.

This clonotype showed up many times. The CDR3 coding sequence is TGTGCCAGCAGCTCGTTACTAGCCTACGAGCAGTACTTC. Protein sequence: CASSSLLAYEQYF. This chain uses TRBV12-3 or TRBV12-4 with TRBJ2-7, with TRBD2 as a possible D gene (5 bases). Trimming left V 6 bases short and J 2 bases short, with 11 bases between. This CDR3 is built from 13 residues.

The rearrangement joins TRBV20-1 to TRBJ1-5; D gene uncertain. The germline V and J ends were trimmed by 1 base and 5 bases, with 12 bases remaining between them. The germline V gene encodes CDR1 DFQATT and CDR2 SNEGSKA (reference sequence). This CDR3 has 14 amino acids. The CDR3 coding sequence is TGCAGTGCTAGAGCCGGGGTTGGTCATCAGCCCCAGCATTTT. Translating it yields CSARAGVGHQPQHF.

The CDR3 loop is CASSPSDRGRTEAFF. In DNA form, the CDR3 reads TGTGCCAGCTCACCTTCGGACAGGGGGCGGACTGAAGCTTTCTTT. The chain couples TRBV18 to TRBJ1-1; 11 bases agree with TRBD1. This CDR3 spans 15 amino acids. The germline CDR1 and CDR2 sequences are KGHSH and LQKENI. V gave up 3 bases and J gave up 5 bases; unmatched junction bases: 5.